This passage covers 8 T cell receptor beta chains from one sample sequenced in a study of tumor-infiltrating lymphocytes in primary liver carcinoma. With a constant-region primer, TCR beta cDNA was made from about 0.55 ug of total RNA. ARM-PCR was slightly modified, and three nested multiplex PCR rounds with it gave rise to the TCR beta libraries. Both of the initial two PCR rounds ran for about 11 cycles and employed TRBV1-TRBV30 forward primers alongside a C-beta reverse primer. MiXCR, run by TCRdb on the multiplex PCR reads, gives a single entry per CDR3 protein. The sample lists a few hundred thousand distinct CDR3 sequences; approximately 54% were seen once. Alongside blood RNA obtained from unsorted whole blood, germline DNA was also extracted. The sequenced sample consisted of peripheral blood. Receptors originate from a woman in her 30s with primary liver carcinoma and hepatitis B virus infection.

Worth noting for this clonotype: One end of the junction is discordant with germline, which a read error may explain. CDR3 sequence (DNA): TGTGCCAGCAGTTTAGTGATCTCCCTAAGCACTGAAACTTTCTTT. This encodes CASSLVISLSTETFF. The chain uses TRBV12-3 or TRBV12-4 and TRBJ1-1; D is unclear. The CDR3 covers 15 residues.

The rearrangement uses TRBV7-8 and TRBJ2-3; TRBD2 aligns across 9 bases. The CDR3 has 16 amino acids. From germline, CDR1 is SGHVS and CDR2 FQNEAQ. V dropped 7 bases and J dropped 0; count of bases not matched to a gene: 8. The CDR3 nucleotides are TGTGCCAGCAACTCCCCGACTAGCGGAAGCACAGATACGCAGTATTTT. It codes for CASNSPTSGSTDTQYF.

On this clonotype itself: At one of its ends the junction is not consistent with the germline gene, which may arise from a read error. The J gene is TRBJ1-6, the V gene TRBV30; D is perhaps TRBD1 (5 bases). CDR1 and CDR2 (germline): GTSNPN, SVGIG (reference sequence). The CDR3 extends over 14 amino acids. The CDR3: CVWNVRDGDSPLHF. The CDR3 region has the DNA TGTGTCTGGAATGTACGGGACGGGGATTCACCCCTCCACTTT.

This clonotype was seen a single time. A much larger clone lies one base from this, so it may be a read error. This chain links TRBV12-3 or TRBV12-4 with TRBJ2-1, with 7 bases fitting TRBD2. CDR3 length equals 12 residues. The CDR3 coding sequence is TGTGTCACCCGGGCGGGAGTAGAGGAGCAGTTCTTC. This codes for CVTRAGVEEQFF.

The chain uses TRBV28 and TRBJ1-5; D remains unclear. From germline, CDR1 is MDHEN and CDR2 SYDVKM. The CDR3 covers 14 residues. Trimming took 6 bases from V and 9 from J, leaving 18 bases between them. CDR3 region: CASRTDGPLGPQHF. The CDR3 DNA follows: TGTGCCAGCAGGACCGACGGACCATTGGGGCCCCAGCATTTT.

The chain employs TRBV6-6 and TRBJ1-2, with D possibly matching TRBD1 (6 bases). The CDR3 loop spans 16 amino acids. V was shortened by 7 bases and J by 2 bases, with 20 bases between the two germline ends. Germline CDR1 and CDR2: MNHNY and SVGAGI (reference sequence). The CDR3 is CASTPPTGHINYGYTF. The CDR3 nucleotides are TGTGCCAGCACCCCTCCGACAGGTCATATAAACTATGGCTACACCTTC.

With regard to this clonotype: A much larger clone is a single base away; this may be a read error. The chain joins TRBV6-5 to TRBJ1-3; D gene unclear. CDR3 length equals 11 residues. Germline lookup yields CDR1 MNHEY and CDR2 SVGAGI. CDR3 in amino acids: CASKEGNTIHF. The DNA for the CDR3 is TGTGCCAGCAAAGAGGGAAACACCATACATTTT.

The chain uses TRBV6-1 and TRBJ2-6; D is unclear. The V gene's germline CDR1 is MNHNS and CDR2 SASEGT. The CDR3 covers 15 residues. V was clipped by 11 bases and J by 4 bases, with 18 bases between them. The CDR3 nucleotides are TGTGCCTGCTGGCACCTCCAGTCGGGGGCCAACGTCCTGACTTTC. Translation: CACWHLQSGANVLTF.